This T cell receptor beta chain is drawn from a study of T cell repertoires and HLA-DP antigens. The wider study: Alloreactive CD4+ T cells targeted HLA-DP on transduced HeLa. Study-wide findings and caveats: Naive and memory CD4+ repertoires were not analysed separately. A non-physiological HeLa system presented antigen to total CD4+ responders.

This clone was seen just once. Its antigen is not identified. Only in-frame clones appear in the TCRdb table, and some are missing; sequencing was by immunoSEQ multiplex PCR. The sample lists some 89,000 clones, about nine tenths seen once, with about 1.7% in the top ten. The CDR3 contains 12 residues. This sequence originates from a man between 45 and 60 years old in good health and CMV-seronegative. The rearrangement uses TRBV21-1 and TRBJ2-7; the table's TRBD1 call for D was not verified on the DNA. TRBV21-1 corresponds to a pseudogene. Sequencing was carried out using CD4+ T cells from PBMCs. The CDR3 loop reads CASSKGSYEQYF. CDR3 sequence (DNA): TGTGCCAGCAGCAAAGGCAGCTACGAGCAGTACTTC.